This T cell receptor beta chain was profiled in a study of T cell changes during pregnancy in multiple sclerosis. Clones were read by immunoSEQ multiplex PCR, and TCRdb kept only the in-frame ones, dropping some. The sample shows some 120,000 clones, 90% to 96% of them seen only once. The CDR3 has 14 residues. The V end was cut by 6 bases, the J end by 4 bases, with 16 bases between. CDR1 LNHDA and CDR2 SQIVND come from the germline V gene (reference sequence). The TCR sequence derives from a female donor with multiple sclerosis, enrolled in a pregnancy study. This specimen consisted of peripheral blood, obtained after pregnancy. The rearrangement uses TRBV19 and TRBJ2-7, with a weak D call TRBD2 (6 bases). CDR3 protein: CASSAGSLFYEQYF. CDR3 coding DNA: TGTGCCAGTAGCGCCGGGAGTCTATTTTACGAGCAGTACTTC.